The next 10 T cell receptor beta chains were all read from a single sample in a study of shared clonotypes between healthy human individuals. Assay used: immunoSEQ multiplex PCR; TCRdb lists only in-frame clones, some missing. This table has roughly 2,500,000 clones, 80% to 95% appearing once. The sequenced sample consisted of naive CD4+ T cells from PBMCs. The subset denotes: CD45RA+ positively selected. All receptors come from a man between 18 and 35 years old in good health. Some clones in this sample may be carry-over from other donors' samples.

The CDR3 region is CASSLPQKGAGELFF. The CDR3 nucleotides are TGTGCCAGCAGTTTACCGCAAAAAGGGGCCGGGGAGCTGTTTTTT. The genes are TRBV27 and TRBJ2-2, with TRBD1 as a possible D gene (5 bases). Germline lookup yields CDR1 MNHEY and CDR2 SMNVEV (reference sequence). V lost 2 bases, J lost 6 bases, and 13 bases lay in between. CDR3 length equals 15 residues.

This chain links TRBV7-2 with TRBJ1-2; D uncertain. V was clipped by 2 bases and J by 3 bases, with 7 bases between them. This CDR3 is 13 amino acids long. Germline V lookup: CDR1 SGHTA, CDR2 FQGNSA. This CDR3 reads CASSLLGDYGYTF. DNA of the CDR3: TGTGCCAGCAGCTTATTGGGAGACTATGGCTACACCTTC.

The rearrangement links TRBV28 to TRBJ2-3; 10 bases agree with TRBD2. The germline V gene encodes CDR1 MDHEN and CDR2 SYDVKM. The CDR3 extends over 16 amino acids. The CDR3 DNA sequence: TGTGCGACCAGCGGGAGGGCTCAGGGTAGAACAGATACGCAGTATTTT. Translated: CATSGRAQGRTDTQYF.

The chain recombines TRBV2 with TRBJ2-7; 11 bases are a match to TRBD2. The J segment lost 6 bases and the V segment lost 11 bases, leaving 9 bases of the junction unmatched. The CDR3 length is 13 residues. The germline CDR1 and CDR2 sequences are SNHLY and FYNNEI. For the CDR3, the DNA is TGTGCCGGTACACTAGCGGGAGTAGGCGAGCAGTACTTC. Protein sequence: CAGTLAGVGEQYF.

The V and J genes are TRBV9 and TRBJ1-1, with D maybe TRBD1 (6 bases). Trimming cost V 4 bases and J 1 base, with 14 bases left between them. Germline CDR1 is SGDLS and CDR2 is YYNGEE. The CDR3 is 15 amino acids. CDR3 coding DNA: TGTGCCAGCAGCTCTCGCCTGGACAGGAACACTGAAGCTTTCTTT. This codes for CASSSRLDRNTEAFF.

The genes are TRBV28 and TRBJ2-1; 9 bases match TRBD2. V lost 6 bases, J lost 0 bases, and 6 bases stayed unmatched. From germline, CDR1 is MDHEN and CDR2 SYDVKM. The CDR3 covers 16 residues. The CDR3 sequence: CASSSYSGSSYNEQFF. The DNA of the CDR3 is TGTGCCAGCAGCTCCTATAGCGGGAGCTCCTACAATGAGCAGTTCTTC.

The chain employs TRBV5-4 and TRBJ2-3; D is possibly TRBD1 (5 bases). The V gene's germline CDR1 is SGHNT and CDR2 YYREEE (reference sequence). The CDR3 sequence is 16 residues long. V shed 2 bases and J shed 0 bases, with 13 bases lying between them. CDR3 protein: CASSFKQAASTDTQYF. CDR3 DNA: TGTGCCAGCAGCTTTAAACAGGCCGCTAGCACAGATACGCAGTATTTT.

The chain couples TRBV6-1 to TRBJ1-1; D is unclear. V was pared by 7 bases and J by 1 base, with 10 bases between. Germline V gene lookup returns CDR1 MNHNS and CDR2 SASEGT. This CDR3 has 13 amino acids. CDR3 bases: TGTGCCAGCAATAGTCAGAGGAACACTGAAGCTTTCTTT. Amino acids: CASNSQRNTEAFF.

The chain links TRBV6-1 to TRBJ2-3; D remains unclear. The CDR3 totals 13 residues. V lost 7 bases, J lost 0 bases, and 8 bases lay in between. Per germline, CDR1 MNHNS and CDR2 SASEGT. CDR3 nucleotides: TGTGCCAGCAAACTTTCTAGCACAGATACGCAGTATTTT. This translates into CASKLSSTDTQYF.

The V call is TRBV7-2, the J call TRBJ2-7; TRBD2 matches at 12 bases. The junction had 3 bases not matched to a gene; V was cut back by 0 bases and J by 3 bases. The CDR3 totals 16 residues. CDR1 is SGHTA, CDR2 FQGNSA, per germline. The CDR3: CASSLAASGRVYEQYF. CDR3 nucleotides: TGTGCCAGCAGCTTAGCGGCTAGCGGGAGGGTCTACGAGCAGTACTTC.